A selection of T cell receptor beta chains follows, all from one sample in a study of blood T cells in healthy people across ages. Each CDR3 protein is one row after TCRdb ran MiXCR on the 5' RACE reads. The sample consists of nearly 800,000 distinct CDR3 sequences, just under 25% of them appearing once. The same data also went into a second study, on T cells of mothers and their children.

The sequenced sample was blood. The receptors shown here come from a boy younger than 18 in good health. The CDR3 runs from the conserved cysteine through the conserved F or W. The D gene is left open where the match is weak. Clone size is shown for a subset of rows, as once, few, many or a class of expanded clone.

CDR3nt | CDR3aa | j_gene | d_gene | abundance | v_gene
TGTGCCAGCTCACCCGCAGGACAAGAGACCCAGTACTTC | CASSPAGQETQYF | TRBJ2-5 | - | - | TRBV18
TGCAGCGTCTTACTACCTGAAGCTTTCTTT | CSVLLPEAFF | TRBJ1-1 | - | - | TRBV29-1
TGTGCCAGCAGCTTAGCTTACGGGAGAGGAGGGTACGAGCAGTACTTC | CASSLAYGRGGYEQYF | TRBJ2-7 | - | many | TRBV7-2
TGCAGCGCATTGGGGGGGAACACTGAAGCTTTCTTT | CSALGGNTEAFF | TRBJ1-1 | - | few | TRBV29-1
TGTGCCAGCAGTCACCAGGGGAACACTGAAGCTTTCTTT | CASSHQGNTEAFF | TRBJ1-1 | - | many | TRBV6-6
TGCGCCAGCAGCGCCGGGACTAGCGGGGGGCCTCCTCAAGAGACCCAGTACTTC | CASSAGTSGGPPQETQYF | TRBJ2-5 | TRBD2 | few | TRBV5-1
TGTGCCAGCAGCTTAACCGGTACTTCTTTCAATCAGCCCCAGCATTTT | CASSLTGTSFNQPQHF | TRBJ1-5 | - | - | TRBV5-5
TGCAGCGTGGAGGGGACTTTGAACACCGGGGAGCTGTTTTTT | CSVEGTLNTGELFF | TRBJ2-2 | - | - | TRBV29-1
TGTGCCAGCAGCTTAGTGCCCACAGGTGAAAAACTGTTTTTT | CASSLVPTGEKLFF | TRBJ1-4 | - | - | TRBV7-2
TGTGCCAGCAGCTTAATAGGGGGGAACACTGAAGCTTTCTTT | CASSLIGGNTEAFF | TRBJ1-1 | - | - | TRBV7-3
TGTGCCAGCAGACACGTTCCCGGGGTCGAGCAGTACTTC | CASRHVPGVEQYF | TRBJ2-7 | - | - | TRBV7-2
TGTGCCAGCAGCATTTTGTACCAAGAGACCCAGTACTTC | CASSILYQETQYF | TRBJ2-5 | - | - | TRBV28
TGCAGTGCTCTCGATCGGGGACCTAAGCAGGAGACCCAGTACTTC | CSALDRGPKQETQYF | TRBJ2-5 | - | few | TRBV20-1
TGTACCAGCAGTGTGGGGGGACGAGAGACCCAGTACTTC | CTSSVGGRETQYF | TRBJ2-5 | - | few | TRBV25-1
TGTGCCAGCAGTTCCTTACTCCCTCTTAGCGGGTCCACAGATACGCAGTATTTT | CASSSLLPLSGSTDTQYF | TRBJ2-3 | TRBD2 | few | TRBV6-2/TRBV6-3
TGTGCCAGCAGCGGACGGGGAGGAGTTGAAAAACTGTTTTTT | CASSGRGGVEKLFF | TRBJ1-4 | - | many | TRBV7-8
TGCAGCGTTGAACCGGACAGGTACACTGAAGCTTTCTTT | CSVEPDRYTEAFF | TRBJ1-1 | TRBD1 | - | TRBV29-1
TGTGCCAGCAGCTTAAGGGGAGGTGGGAATCCTAATGAGCAGTTCTTC | CASSLRGGGNPNEQFF | TRBJ2-1 | - | few | TRBV7-3
TGTGCCAGCAGCTTAGAGCTCTATCTGTTGGCTTTCTTT | CASSLELYLLAFF | TRBJ1-1 | - | - | TRBV11-2
TGTGCCAGCTCCTCGGGGGTTCTTGACGGCTACACCTTC | CASSSGVLDGYTF | TRBJ1-2 | - | - | TRBV18
TGTGCCAGCAGAACAGGGGCCCTATACCAAGAGACCCAGTACTTC | CASRTGALYQETQYF | TRBJ2-5 | TRBD1 | few | TRBV28
TGTGCCGCATCCGGAGGGGTGTTGGAGACCCAGTACTTC | CAASGGVLETQYF | TRBJ2-5 | - | - | TRBV28
TGTGCCGCTTCCCTTACTCGAAACAATGAGCAGTTCTTC | CAASLTRNNEQFF | TRBJ2-1 | - | - | TRBV27
TGCAGCGTTGTATTCCAGGGCGGGTACGAGCAGTACTTC | CSVVFQGGYEQYF | TRBJ2-7 | - | many | TRBV29-1
TGTGCCAGCAGTGAACCCGGGACTAGCGGGAGCGGAGAGCAGTACTTC | CASSEPGTSGSGEQYF | TRBJ2-7 | TRBD2 | - | TRBV25-1
TGTGCCAGCAGCTTTAACTACTACGAGCAGTACTTC | CASSFNYYEQYF | TRBJ2-7 | - | - | TRBV11-2
TGCAGTGCTAGAGCTGGGACAGGGGGGATTAATTCACCCCTCCACTTT | CSARAGTGGINSPLHF | TRBJ1-6 | TRBD1 | - | TRBV20-1
TGTGCCAGCAGTCACTCTCAGCGCCGGGATTATTACACAGATACGCAGTATTTT | CASSHSQRRDYYTDTQYF | TRBJ2-3 | - | - | TRBV7-9
TGTGCAGGAGGACTAGCGGGAACGGATACGCAGTATTTT | CAGGLAGTDTQYF | TRBJ2-3 | TRBD2 | few | TRBV10-3
TGTGCCAGCAGTTACCCGGGCGCCCCGACCTACGAGCAGTACTTC | CASSYPGAPTYEQYF | TRBJ2-7 | - | - | TRBV6-2/TRBV6-3
TGTGCCAGCAGCCTACTCCGGGACAAACAAGAGACCCAGTACTTC | CASSLLRDKQETQYF | TRBJ2-5 | - | - | TRBV27
TGTGCCAGCAGTCGGGGACGTGGACTGTTTTTT | CASSRGRGLFF | TRBJ1-4 | - | - | TRBV3-1
TGTGCCAGCGCAGGACAGGGAGTAGAGACCCAGTACTTC | CASAGQGVETQYF | TRBJ2-5 | TRBD1 | - | TRBV4-2
TGTGCCAGCAGGTACCACGGGGGGGAGCACTCCAAAAACATTCAGTACTTC | CASRYHGGEHSKNIQYF | TRBJ2-4 | TRBD2 | - | TRBV6-6
TGCGCCAGCAGCTTACAGGGTGGTTTGAACACTGAAGCTTTCTTT | CASSLQGGLNTEAFF | TRBJ1-1 | - | few | TRBV5-1
TGTGCCAGCAGCACCCCCGACCGACAGGGACATCGCTACAATGAGCAGTTCTTC | CASSTPDRQGHRYNEQFF | TRBJ2-1 | - | few | TRBV21-1
TGTGCCAGCGTGCCCAGCCGACTAGCGGGAGGGGGGAATGAGCAGTTCTTC | CASVPSRLAGGGNEQFF | TRBJ2-1 | TRBD2 | few | TRBV7-2
TGCAGTGCCCCCGGTGGGATAGCGGGGGTCACAGATACGCAGTATTTT | CSAPGGIAGVTDTQYF | TRBJ2-3 | TRBD2 | few | TRBV20-1
TGTGCCATCAGTGAGTCCTCGACAGGGGGCGGAAATGGACAAGAGACCCAGTACTTC | CAISESSTGGGNGQETQYF | TRBJ2-5 | TRBD1 | few | TRBV10-3
TGTGCCAGCCAGAGGTCCTACGAGCAGTACTTC | CASQRSYEQYF | TRBJ2-7 | - | - | TRBV2
TGTGCCAGCAGCGTAGGAGACAGTCCCAATGAGCAGTTCTTC | CASSVGDSPNEQFF | TRBJ2-1 | - | - | TRBV9
TGCAGTGCAGGACAGTTATCGGGAGCCAGAAACATTCAGTACTTC | CSAGQLSGARNIQYF | TRBJ2-4 | - | - | TRBV20-1
TGTGCCATCGGGACAGCAACCTACGAGCAGTACTTC | CAIGTATYEQYF | TRBJ2-7 | TRBD1 | few | TRBV6-2/TRBV6-3
TGTGCCAGCAGTAACCCGGGACTAGCGGGATACGAGCAGTACTTC | CASSNPGLAGYEQYF | TRBJ2-7 | TRBD2 | - | TRBV28
TGTGCCAGCAGTTTATCGTGGGGGGGCACGCAGTATTTT | CASSLSWGGTQYF | TRBJ2-3 | - | few | TRBV28
TGCAGTGCTAGGGGGAGGAGACTAGCGGTTACAGATACGCAGTATTTT | CSARGRRLAVTDTQYF | TRBJ2-3 | TRBD2 | - | TRBV20-1
TGCAGCGTTGCCGACGGGGCAGCCTACGAGCAGTACTTC | CSVADGAAYEQYF | TRBJ2-7 | - | few | TRBV29-1
TGTACCAGCACCGACTTTACGACTCAAAGCAATGAAAAACTGTTTTTT | CTSTDFTTQSNEKLFF | TRBJ1-4 | - | - | TRBV28
TGTGCCAGCAGCCAAGTGCCCCTTCGCAGAGAGACCCAGTACTTC | CASSQVPLRRETQYF | TRBJ2-5 | - | - | TRBV3-1
TGTGCCAGCAGCTTGTATCCGGACAGGGGGACAGATACGCAGTATTTT | CASSLYPDRGTDTQYF | TRBJ2-3 | TRBD1 | - | TRBV5-5
TGCAGCGAGAGACAGGGGCATGAGCAGTTCTTC | CSERQGHEQFF | TRBJ2-1 | TRBD1 | - | TRBV29-1
TGTGCCAGCACCCCCGGGTGGACAGATCGCACCGGGGAGCTGTTTTTT | CASTPGWTDRTGELFF | TRBJ2-2 | - | few | TRBV28
TGTGCCGCAGCCCGGACAGGGAACCCTAACACTGAAGCTTTCTTT | CAAARTGNPNTEAFF | TRBJ1-1 | TRBD1 | - | TRBV5-6
TGTGCCAGCAGCTTAGTCATACTTATTAACACCGGGGAGCTGTTTTTT | CASSLVILINTGELFF | TRBJ2-2 | - | - | TRBV7-3
TGCAGTGCTAGAGCCGACTTCCGGGAGAGGCGTACAGATACGCAGTATTTT | CSARADFRERRTDTQYF | TRBJ2-3 | - | - | TRBV20-1